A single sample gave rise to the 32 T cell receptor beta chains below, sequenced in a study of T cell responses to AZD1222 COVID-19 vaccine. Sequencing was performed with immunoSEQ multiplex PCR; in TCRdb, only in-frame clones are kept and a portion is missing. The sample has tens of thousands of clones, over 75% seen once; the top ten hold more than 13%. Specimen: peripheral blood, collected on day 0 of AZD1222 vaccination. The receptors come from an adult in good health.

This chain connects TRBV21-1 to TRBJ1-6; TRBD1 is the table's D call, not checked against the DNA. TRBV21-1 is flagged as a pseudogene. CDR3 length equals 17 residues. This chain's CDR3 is CASSKGSGTNYNSPLHF. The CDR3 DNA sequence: TGTGCCAGCAGCAAAGGCTCTGGCACCAACTATAATTCACCCCTCCACTTT.

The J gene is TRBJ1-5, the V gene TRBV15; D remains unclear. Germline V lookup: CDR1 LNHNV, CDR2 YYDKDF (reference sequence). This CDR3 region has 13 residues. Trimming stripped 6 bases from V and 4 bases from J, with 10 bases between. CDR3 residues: CATSSGLNQPQHF. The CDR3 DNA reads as TGTGCCACCAGTTCCGGGTTGAATCAGCCCCAGCATTTT.

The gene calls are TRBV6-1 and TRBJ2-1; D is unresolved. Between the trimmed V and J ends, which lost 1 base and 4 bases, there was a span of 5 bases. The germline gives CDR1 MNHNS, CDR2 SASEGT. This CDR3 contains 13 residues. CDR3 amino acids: CASSEGDYNEQFF. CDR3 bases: TGTGCCAGCAGTGAAGGCGATTACAATGAGCAGTTCTTC.

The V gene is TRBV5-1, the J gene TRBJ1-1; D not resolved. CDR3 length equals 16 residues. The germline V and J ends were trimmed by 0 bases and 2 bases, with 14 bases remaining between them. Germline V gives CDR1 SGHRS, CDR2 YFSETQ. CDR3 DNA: TGCGCCAGCAGCTTGGCCGTCGGGGTGGGAAACACTGAAGCTTTCTTT. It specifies CASSLAVGVGNTEAFF.

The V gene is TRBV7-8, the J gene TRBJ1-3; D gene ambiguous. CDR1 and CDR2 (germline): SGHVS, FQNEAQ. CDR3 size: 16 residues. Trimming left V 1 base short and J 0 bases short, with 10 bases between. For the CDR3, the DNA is TGTGCCAGCAGCTTAGTCGCCGCCAGCTCTGGAAACACCATATATTTT. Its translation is CASSLVAASSGNTIYF. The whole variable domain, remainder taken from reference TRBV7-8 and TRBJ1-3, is GAGVSQSPRYKVAKRGQDVALRCDPISGHVSLFWYQQALGQGPEFLTYFQNEAQLDKSGLPSDRFFAERPEGSVSTLKIQRTQQEDSAVYLCASSLVAASSGNTIYFGEGSWLTVV.

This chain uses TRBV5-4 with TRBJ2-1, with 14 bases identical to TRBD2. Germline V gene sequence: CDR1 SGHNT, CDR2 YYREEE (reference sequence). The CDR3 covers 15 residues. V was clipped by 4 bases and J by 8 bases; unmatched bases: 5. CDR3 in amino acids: CASSAGLAGVDEQFF. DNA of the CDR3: TGTGCCAGCAGCGCGGGACTAGCGGGGGTCGATGAGCAGTTCTTC.

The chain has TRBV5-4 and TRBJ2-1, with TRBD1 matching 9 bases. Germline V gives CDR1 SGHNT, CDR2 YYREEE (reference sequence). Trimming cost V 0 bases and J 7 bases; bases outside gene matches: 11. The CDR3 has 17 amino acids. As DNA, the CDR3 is TGTGCCAGCAGCTTGGTAGGAATGGGGGACAGGGTGAATGAGCAGTTCTTC. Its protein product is CASSLVGMGDRVNEQFF.

The CDR3 sequence is CASSSTETQYF. Written as DNA, the CDR3 is TGCGCCAGCAGCTCCACAGAGACCCAGTACTTC. The chain joins TRBV5-1 to TRBJ2-5; unclear D gene. The CDR3 covers 11 residues. With 3 bases removed from V and 4 bases from J, the gap between germline ends came to 4 bases. CDR1 is SGHRS and CDR2 is YFSETQ in the germline V gene.

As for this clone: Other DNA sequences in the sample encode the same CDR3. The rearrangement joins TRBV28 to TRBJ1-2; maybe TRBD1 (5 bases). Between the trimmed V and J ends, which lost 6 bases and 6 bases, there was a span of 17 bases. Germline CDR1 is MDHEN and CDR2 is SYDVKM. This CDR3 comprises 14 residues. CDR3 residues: CASRPAGGTNGYTF. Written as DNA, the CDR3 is TGTGCCAGCAGACCTGCGGGGGGAACTAATGGCTACACCTTC.

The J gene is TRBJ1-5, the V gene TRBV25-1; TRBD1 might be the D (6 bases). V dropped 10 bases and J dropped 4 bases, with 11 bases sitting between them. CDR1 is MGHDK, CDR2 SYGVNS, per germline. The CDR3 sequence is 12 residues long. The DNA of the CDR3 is TGTGCCACCCAGGGGACGAATCAGCCCCAGCATTTT. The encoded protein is CATQGTNQPQHF.

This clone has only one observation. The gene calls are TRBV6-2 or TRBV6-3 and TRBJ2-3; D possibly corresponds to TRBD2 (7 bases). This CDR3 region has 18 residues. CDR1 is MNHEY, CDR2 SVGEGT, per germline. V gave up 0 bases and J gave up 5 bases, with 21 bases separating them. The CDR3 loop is CASSYSVLGGPTKDTQYF. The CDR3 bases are TGTGCCAGCAGTTACTCAGTCCTCGGGGGGCCGACGAAAGATACGCAGTATTTT.

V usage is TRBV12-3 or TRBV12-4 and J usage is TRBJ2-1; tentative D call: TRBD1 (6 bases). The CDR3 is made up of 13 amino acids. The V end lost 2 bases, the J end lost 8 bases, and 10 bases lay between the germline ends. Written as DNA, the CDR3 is TGTGCCAGCAGTTTATGGGGGCGGGATGAGCAGTTCTTC. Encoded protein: CASSLWGRDEQFF.

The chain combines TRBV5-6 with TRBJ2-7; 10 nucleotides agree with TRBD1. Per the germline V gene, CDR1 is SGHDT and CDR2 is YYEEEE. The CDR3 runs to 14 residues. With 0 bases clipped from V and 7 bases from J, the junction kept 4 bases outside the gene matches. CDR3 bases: TGTGCCAGCAGCTTGGGACAGGGGGCATGGGAGCAGTACTTC. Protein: CASSLGQGAWEQYF.

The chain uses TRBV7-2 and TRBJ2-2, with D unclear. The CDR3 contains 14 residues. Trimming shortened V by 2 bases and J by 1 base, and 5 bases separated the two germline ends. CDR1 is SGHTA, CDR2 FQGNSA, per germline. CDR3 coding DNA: TGTGCCAGCAGCTTACAGGTGAACACCGGGGAGCTGTTTTTT. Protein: CASSLQVNTGELFF.

DNA of the CDR3: TGTGCCAGCAGCCCGGTATCTTTTAGCTCCTACAATGAGCAGTTCTTC. Amino acid sequence: CASSPVSFSSYNEQFF. V gene TRBV4-2 combines with J gene TRBJ2-1; D not certain. CDR1 LGHNA and CDR2 YNFKEQ come from the germline V gene. With 4 bases removed from V and 0 bases from J, the gap between germline ends came to 13 bases. CDR3 size: 16 residues.

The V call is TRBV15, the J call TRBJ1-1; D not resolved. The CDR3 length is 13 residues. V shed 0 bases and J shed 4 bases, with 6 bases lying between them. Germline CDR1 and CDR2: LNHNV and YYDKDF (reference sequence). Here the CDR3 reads CATSRDPATEAFF. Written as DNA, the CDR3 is TGTGCCACCAGCAGAGATCCTGCCACTGAAGCTTTCTTT.

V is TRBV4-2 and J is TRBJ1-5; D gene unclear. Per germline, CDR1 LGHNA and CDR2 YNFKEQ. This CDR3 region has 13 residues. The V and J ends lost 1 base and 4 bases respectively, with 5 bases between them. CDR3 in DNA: TGTGCCAGCAGCCAAGTAATTAATCAGCCCCAGCATTTT. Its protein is CASSQVINQPQHF.

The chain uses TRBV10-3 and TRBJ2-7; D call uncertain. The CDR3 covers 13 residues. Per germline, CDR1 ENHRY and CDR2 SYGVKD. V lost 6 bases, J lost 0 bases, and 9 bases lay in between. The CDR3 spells CAISKKSSYEQYF. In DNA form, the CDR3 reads TGTGCCATCAGCAAGAAAAGCTCCTACGAGCAGTACTTC.

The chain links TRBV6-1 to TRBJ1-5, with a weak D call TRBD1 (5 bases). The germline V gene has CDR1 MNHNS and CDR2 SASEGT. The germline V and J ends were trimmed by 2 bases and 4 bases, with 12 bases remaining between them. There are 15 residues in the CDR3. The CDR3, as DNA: TGTGCCAGCAGTGAATTCGACAGCCCGAATCAGCCCCAGCATTTT. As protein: CASSEFDSPNQPQHF.

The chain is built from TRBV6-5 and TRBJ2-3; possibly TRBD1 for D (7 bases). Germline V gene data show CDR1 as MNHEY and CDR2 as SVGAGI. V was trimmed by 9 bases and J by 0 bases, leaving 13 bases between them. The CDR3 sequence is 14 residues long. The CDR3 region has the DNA TGTGCCAGTAGGAGGGGGCCTAGCACAGATACGCAGTATTTT. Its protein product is CASRRGPSTDTQYF.

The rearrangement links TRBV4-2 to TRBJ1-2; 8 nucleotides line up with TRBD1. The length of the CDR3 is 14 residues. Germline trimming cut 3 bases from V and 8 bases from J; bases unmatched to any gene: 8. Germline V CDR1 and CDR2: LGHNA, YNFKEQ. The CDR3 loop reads CASSQETGDRGYTF. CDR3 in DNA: TGTGCCAGCAGCCAGGAGACAGGGGATAGGGGCTACACCTTC.

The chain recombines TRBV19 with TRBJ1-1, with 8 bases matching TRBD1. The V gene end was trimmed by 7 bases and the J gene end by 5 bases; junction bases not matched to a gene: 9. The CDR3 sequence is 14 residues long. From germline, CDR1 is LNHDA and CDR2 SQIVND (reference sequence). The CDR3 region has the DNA TGTGCCAGTAAAGTGACAGGGGTAGGGACTGAAGCTTTCTTT. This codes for CASKVTGVGTEAFF.

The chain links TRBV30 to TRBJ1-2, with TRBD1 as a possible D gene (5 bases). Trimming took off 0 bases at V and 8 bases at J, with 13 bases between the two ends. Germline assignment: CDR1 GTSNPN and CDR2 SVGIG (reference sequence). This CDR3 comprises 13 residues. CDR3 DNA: TGTGCCTGGAGTGTGTCGGAGGGGCCGGGCTACACCTTC. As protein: CAWSVSEGPGYTF.

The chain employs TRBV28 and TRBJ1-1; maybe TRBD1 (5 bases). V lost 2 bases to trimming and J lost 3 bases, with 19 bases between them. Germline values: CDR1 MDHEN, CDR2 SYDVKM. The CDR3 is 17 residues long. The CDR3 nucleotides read TGTGCCAGCAGTTTAAGCGGGCCGGGGGGTCGAGACACTGAAGCTTTCTTT. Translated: CASSLSGPGGRDTEAFF.

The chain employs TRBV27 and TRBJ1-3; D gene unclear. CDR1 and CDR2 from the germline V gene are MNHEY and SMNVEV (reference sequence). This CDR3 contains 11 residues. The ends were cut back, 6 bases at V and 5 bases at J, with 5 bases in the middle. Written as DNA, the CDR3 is TGTGCCAGCAGCCACCGAAACACCATATATTTT. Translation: CASSHRNTIYF.

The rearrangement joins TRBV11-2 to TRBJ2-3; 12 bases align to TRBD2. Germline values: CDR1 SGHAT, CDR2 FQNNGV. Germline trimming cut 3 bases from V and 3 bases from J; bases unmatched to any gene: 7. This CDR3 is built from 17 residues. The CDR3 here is CASSFGGLAGNTDTQYF. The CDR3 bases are TGTGCCAGCAGCTTCGGCGGACTAGCGGGAAATACAGATACGCAGTATTTT.

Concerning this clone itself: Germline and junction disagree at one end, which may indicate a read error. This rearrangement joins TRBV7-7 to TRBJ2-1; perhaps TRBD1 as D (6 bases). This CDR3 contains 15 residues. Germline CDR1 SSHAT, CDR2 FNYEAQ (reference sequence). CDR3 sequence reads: CASSLGPDSLNEQFF. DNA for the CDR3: TGTGCTAGCAGCTTAGGCCCGGACAGCCTCAATGAGCAGTTCTTC.

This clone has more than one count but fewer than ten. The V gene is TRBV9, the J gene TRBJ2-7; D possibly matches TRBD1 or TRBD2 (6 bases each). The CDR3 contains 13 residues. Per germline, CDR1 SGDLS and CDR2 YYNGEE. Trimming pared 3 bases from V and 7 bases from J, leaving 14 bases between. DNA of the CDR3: TGTGCCAGCAGCGCCCGAGTAGGGGGGGAGCAGTACTTC. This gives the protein CASSARVGGEQYF.

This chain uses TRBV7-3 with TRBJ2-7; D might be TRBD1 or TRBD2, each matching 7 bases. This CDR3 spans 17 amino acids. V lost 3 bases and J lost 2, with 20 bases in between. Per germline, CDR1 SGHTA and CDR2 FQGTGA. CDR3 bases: TGTGCCAGCAGCTTTAGGGGAGAGACAGGGAGGGCCTACGAGCAGTACTTC. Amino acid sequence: CASSFRGETGRAYEQYF.

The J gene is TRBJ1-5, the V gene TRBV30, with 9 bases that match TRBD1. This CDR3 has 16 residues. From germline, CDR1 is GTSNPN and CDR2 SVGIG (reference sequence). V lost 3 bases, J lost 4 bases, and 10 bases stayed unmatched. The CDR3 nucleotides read TGTGCCTGGAGCCGACTCGGACAGGGGCTAAATCAGCCCCAGCATTTT. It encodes CAWSRLGQGLNQPQHF.

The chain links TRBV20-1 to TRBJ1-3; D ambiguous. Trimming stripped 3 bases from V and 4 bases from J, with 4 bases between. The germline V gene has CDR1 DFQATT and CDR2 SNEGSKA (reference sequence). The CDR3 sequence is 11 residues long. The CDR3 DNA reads TGCAGTGCTAGTTTCGGAAACACCATATATTTT. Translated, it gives CSASFGNTIYF.

In DNA, the CDR3 is TGTGCCAGTAGTATTGGCCCGAGCTATGGCTACACCTTC. It is translated as CASSIGPSYGYTF. The chain employs TRBV19 and TRBJ1-2; unclear D gene. Germline V lookup: CDR1 LNHDA, CDR2 SQIVND (reference sequence). Trimming left V 3 bases short and J 4 bases short, with 9 bases between. The CDR3 is 13 residues long.